The next 13 T cell receptor beta chains were all read from a single sample in a study of PD-1 blockade in classical Hodgkin lymphoma. Sequencing used immunoSEQ multiplex PCR; TCRdb keeps in-frame clones, though not all of them. The data contain 40,000 to 60,000 clones, around 78% of them seen just once; the ten biggest clones take up around 15%. Patients all relapsed after autologous stem cell transplantation, and there was variation in brentuximab vedotin exposure. Sequenced material: peripheral blood mononuclear cells (PBMCs), taken before the second cycle of nivolumab. The receptors shown here come from a human donor with classical Hodgkin lymphoma.

The V and J genes are TRBV9 and TRBJ1-1; D remains unclear. In germline, CDR1 is SGDLS, CDR2 YYNGEE. The CDR3 is 13 amino acids. V dropped 2 bases and J dropped 8 bases, with 13 bases sitting between them. CDR3 DNA: TGTGCCAGCAGCGTCCACTTAGGGCGGGAAGCTTTCTTT. It yields the protein CASSVHLGREAFF.

The chain carries TRBV6-5 and TRBJ2-2; D is tentatively TRBD1 or TRBD2 (5 bases each). Germline V CDR1 and CDR2: MNHEY, SVGAGI. This CDR3 comprises 11 residues. V dropped 8 bases and J dropped 8 bases, with 9 bases sitting between them. The CDR3 DNA is TGTGCCAGCTGGGACCTGGGGGAGCTGTTTTTT. Translated: CASWDLGELFF.

The chain couples TRBV19 to TRBJ2-1; 11 nucleotides align to TRBD2. Germline-derived CDR1 and CDR2 are LNHDA and SQIVND (reference sequence). Germline trimming cut 5 bases from V and 0 bases from J; bases unmatched to any gene: 9. The CDR3 loop spans 18 amino acids. The CDR3 loop is CASSSGTSGTPSYNEQFF. The CDR3 DNA is TGTGCCAGTAGTTCGGGGACTAGCGGTACACCCTCCTACAATGAGCAGTTCTTC.

The V call is TRBV6-1, the J call TRBJ2-5, with 11 bases identical to TRBD2. V lost 3 bases and J lost 1; bases outside the gene matches: 1. This CDR3 is built from 15 residues. Germline loops: CDR1 MNHNS, CDR2 SASEGT. The CDR3 DNA is TGTGCCAGCAGTGAGGGACTAGCGGTCCAAGAGACCCAGTACTTC. It codes for CASSEGLAVQETQYF.

The chain joins TRBV28 to TRBJ1-1, with D unresolved. Germline CDR1 MDHEN, CDR2 SYDVKM. Trimming pared 5 bases from V and 7 bases from J, leaving 11 bases between. This CDR3 contains 12 residues. Written as DNA, the CDR3 is TGTGCCAGCAGTCCCTCGGCCTTTGAAGCTTTCTTT. Its protein is CASSPSAFEAFF. Supplemented by reference TRBV28 and TRBJ1-1, the full variable domain reads DVKVTQSSRYLVKRTGEKVFLECVQDMDHENMFWYRQDPGLGLRLIYFSYDVKMKEKGDIPEGYSVSREKKERFSLILESASTNQTSMYLCASSPSAFEAFFGQGTRLTVV.

V gene TRBV6-1 combines with J gene TRBJ1-2; possibly TRBD1 for D (6 bases). CDR1 and CDR2 (germline): MNHNS, SASEGT. CDR3 length equals 12 residues. The V end was cut by 6 bases, the J end by 9 bases, with 14 bases between. The CDR3 is CASRRGGDRYTF. CDR3 DNA: TGTGCCAGCAGGCGGGGGGGCGATCGCTACACCTTC.

This chain connects TRBV6-5 to TRBJ1-2; a possible D gene is TRBD1 (5 bases). The germline CDR1 and CDR2 sequences are MNHEY and SVGAGI. Deletions cut 6 bases from V and 4 bases from J, with 18 bases between. The CDR3 covers 15 residues. The CDR3 nucleotides read TGTGCCAGCAGGACCCGAATGGGGGTTGGCTATGGCTACACCTTC. This translates into CASRTRMGVGYGYTF.

This chain uses TRBV28 with TRBJ2-2; 8 positions match TRBD2. This CDR3 has 16 residues. With 3 bases clipped from V and 3 bases from J, the junction kept 6 bases outside the gene matches. Per the germline V gene, CDR1 is MDHEN and CDR2 is SYDVKM. This chain's CDR3 is CASSFLASGYTGELFF. The CDR3 DNA follows: TGTGCCAGCAGTTTTCTGGCTAGCGGGTACACCGGGGAGCTGTTTTTT.

The chain recombines TRBV5-5 with TRBJ1-4, with D tentatively TRBD1 (5 bases). The CDR3 consists of 14 residues. The germline V gene has CDR1 SGHKS and CDR2 YYEKEE (reference sequence). V lost 4 bases, J lost 3 bases, and 10 bases lay in between. As DNA, the CDR3 is TGTGCCAGCAGCCCGGGGGGTTCTAATGAAAAACTGTTTTTT. Its protein is CASSPGGSNEKLFF.

The J gene is TRBJ2-5, the V gene TRBV7-9, with D unclear. Germline loops: CDR1 SEHNR, CDR2 FQNEAQ (reference sequence). With 5 bases removed from V and 1 base from J, the gap between germline ends came to 14 bases. The CDR3 sequence is 15 residues long. As DNA, the CDR3 is TGTGCCAGCAGCCCGGGCGAGGTTCGCCAAGAGACCCAGTACTTC. As protein: CASSPGEVRQETQYF.

The chain is built from TRBV28 and TRBJ2-7, with D possibly being TRBD2 (6 bases). The CDR3 covers 15 residues. Trimming cost V 5 bases and J 3 bases, with 17 bases left between them. Germline CDR1 and CDR2: MDHEN and SYDVKM. The CDR3 DNA reads TGTGCCAGCAGTCGCCTCGGGACGGGAGACTACGAGCAGTACTTC. This codes for CASSRLGTGDYEQYF. Based on the CDR3 plus reference TRBV28 and TRBJ2-7, the full variable domain is DVKVTQSSRYLVKRTGEKVFLECVQDMDHENMFWYRQDPGLGLRLIYFSYDVKMKEKGDIPEGYSVSREKKERFSLILESASTNQTSMYLCASSRLGTGDYEQYFGPGTRLTVT.

This clone was counted between two and nine times. CDR3 in DNA: TGTGCCAGCAGTTTCGACAGGGCTGGGGGTAATGAAAAACTGTTTTTT. This codes for CASSFDRAGGNEKLFF. The chain employs TRBV28 and TRBJ1-4; 7 bases line up with TRBD1. Germline CDR1 MDHEN, CDR2 SYDVKM. CDR3 length equals 16 residues. The V and J ends lost 3 bases and 4 bases, in that order; junction bases with no gene match: 8.

CDR3 residues: CASSPPGEQYF. CDR3 DNA sequence: TGTGCCAGCAGCCCTCCCGGCGAGCAGTACTTC. The chain is built from TRBV7-9 and TRBJ2-7; no definite D call. Germline V gene sequence: CDR1 SEHNR, CDR2 FQNEAQ (reference sequence). V was trimmed by 5 bases and J by 6 bases, leaving 8 bases between them. The CDR3 extends over 11 amino acids.